This T cell receptor (beta chain) was identified in a study of T-cell memory formation after mild COVID-19 (dated by TCRdb to about 2021). Looking at the study overall: TCR sequence clusters from the two donors were found to be largely donor specific. T-cell clones expanding and contracting after mild COVID-19 in two donors were tracked by longitudinal TCRalpha and TCRbeta repertoire sequencing. The cohort was made up of two young adult volunteers, one female and one male, who were previously healthy. Beyond this particular receptor, the publication reports: From day 15 to 85, contracting clones showed balanced CD4/CD8 phenotypes, whereas a second wave of clones that expanded from day 15 to 37 leaned towards CD4+. Contracting CD4+ clones turned up mainly in the CM and EM memory subsets, whereas EMRA was where CD8+ clones were enriched. The detection of some responding clones in pre-infection memory suggests that pre-existing cross-reactive memory T cells joined the SARS-CoV-2 response. The study included only a couple of mild cases, and larger cohorts that include severe cases with pre-infection samples were judged to be necessary. Whether the second-wave clones peaking on day 37 were SARS-CoV-2 specific was not confirmed.

Sequencing took place on an Illumina NovaSeq 6000. cDNA libraries for TCRalpha and TCRbeta were prepared by 5'RACE using constant-segment primers, with sample barcodes and unique molecular identifiers added. Trizol reagent was used to extract RNA from every sample. Libraries were amplified in two PCR steps, with a second sample barcode and Illumina TruSeq adapters added in the second step. Sequencing of libraries was performed on an Illumina NovaSeq with 2 x 150 bp paired-end reads. In the source study's methods: The reads were demultiplexed and collapsed into UMI-guided consensus sequences using migec v1.2.7. Using mixcr v2.1.11, UMI consensuses were aligned to TRA and TRB V and J templates and then assembled into clonotypes. A clonotype was counted as expanded or contracted only if both edgeR and NoisET called the change significant, with noise models trained on biological replicates. For edgeR calls, the thresholds were a false discovery rate-adjusted p below 0.01 and a log2 fold-change of 1. As an exploratory analysis of dynamics, max-normalized trajectories of the 1000 most abundant clonotypes were examined by PCA with hierarchical clustering. The CD4 or CD8 phenotype of responding clones was assigned using the separately sequenced CD4+ and CD8+ repertoires. TCRdb reran the public reads through fastp at Q25 and MiXCR, keeping productive beta chains. All rows with the same CDR3 protein become a single entry with the most common DNA and genes. The V and J calls and clone size are TCRdb's, not the authors'. The table for this sample lists around 180,000 distinct CDR3 sequences; approximately 17% of them were counted only once. Clones ranked in the top ten supply roughly 4.3% of the sample.

The germline ends are 17 bases apart after V is trimmed by 6 bases and J by 8 bases. CDR1 WNHNN and CDR2 SYGVQD were looked up in the germline V gene (reference sequence). From the cysteine through the phenylalanine, the CDR3 covers 14 amino acids. The entry retains the CDR3 DNA only, 42 bases that are in frame from base 1. This clonotype was picked up many times. Its antigen remains undetermined. The record has no base qualities; no much larger clone is one base away. Ficoll-Paque density gradient centrifugation was the method used to isolate PBMCs. The V and J genes are TRBV10-1 and TRBJ2-1, and the D gene may be TRBD1, 5 bases matching. Input material: PBMCs or a T cell subset sorted from them (not recorded which). The sequence came from a man aged 18 to 30 who had mild COVID-19 (a few samples of this study predate the infection). The sample titles of this study are shuffled in the database, so cell type and time point are left out; the donor was told from shared clones. The CDR3 reads as follows: CASRQTQGSDEQFF. The nucleotides are TGCGCCAGCAGACAAACCCAGGGAAGCGATGAGCAGTTCTTC.